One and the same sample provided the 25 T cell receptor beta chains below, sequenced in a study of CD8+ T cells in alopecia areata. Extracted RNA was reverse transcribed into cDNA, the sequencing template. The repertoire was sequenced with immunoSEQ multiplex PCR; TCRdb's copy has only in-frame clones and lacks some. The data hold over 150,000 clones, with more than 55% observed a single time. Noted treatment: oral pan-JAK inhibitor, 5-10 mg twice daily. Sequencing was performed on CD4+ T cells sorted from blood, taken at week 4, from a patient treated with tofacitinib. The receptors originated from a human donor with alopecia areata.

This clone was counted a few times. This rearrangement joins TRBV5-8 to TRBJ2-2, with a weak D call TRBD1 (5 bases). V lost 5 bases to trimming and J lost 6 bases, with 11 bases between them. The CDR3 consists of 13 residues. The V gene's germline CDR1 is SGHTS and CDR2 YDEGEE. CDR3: CASSSGFAGELFF. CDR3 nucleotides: TGTGCCAGCAGTTCAGGGTTCGCCGGGGAGCTGTTTTTT.

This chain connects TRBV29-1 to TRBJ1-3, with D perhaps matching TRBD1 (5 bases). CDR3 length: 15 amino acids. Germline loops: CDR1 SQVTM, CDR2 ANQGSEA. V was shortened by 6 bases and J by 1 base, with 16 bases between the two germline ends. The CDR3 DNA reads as TGCAGCGTGGACGGGACCGCGCGATCTGGAAACACCATATATTTT. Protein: CSVDGTARSGNTIYF.

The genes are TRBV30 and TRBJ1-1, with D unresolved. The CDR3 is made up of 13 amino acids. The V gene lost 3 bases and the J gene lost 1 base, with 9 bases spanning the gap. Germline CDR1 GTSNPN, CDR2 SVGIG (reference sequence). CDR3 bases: TGTGCCTGGAGAGGCAGCCCGAACACTGAAGCTTTCTTT. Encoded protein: CAWRGSPNTEAFF.

CDR3 in amino acids: CSVARDWQQETQYF. For the CDR3, the DNA is TGCAGCGTTGCCCGGGACTGGCAACAAGAGACCCAGTACTTC. The chain employs TRBV29-1 and TRBJ2-5; TRBD2 is a possible D gene (6 bases). V was clipped by 4 bases and J by 2 bases, with 14 bases between them. Germline CDR1 SQVTM, CDR2 ANQGSEA. This CDR3 has 14 residues.

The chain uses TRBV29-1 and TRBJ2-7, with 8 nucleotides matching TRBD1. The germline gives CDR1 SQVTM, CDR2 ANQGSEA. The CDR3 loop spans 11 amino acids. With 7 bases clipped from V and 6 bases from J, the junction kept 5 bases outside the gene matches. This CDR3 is CSAGQGSEQYF. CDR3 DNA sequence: TGCAGCGCTGGACAGGGCTCCGAGCAGTACTTC.

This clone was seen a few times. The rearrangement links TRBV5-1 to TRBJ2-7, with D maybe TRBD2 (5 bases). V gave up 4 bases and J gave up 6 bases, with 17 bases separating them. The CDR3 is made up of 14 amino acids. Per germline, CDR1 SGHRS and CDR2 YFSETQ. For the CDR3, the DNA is TGCGCCAGCAGCCCTCAGGTAGGGAGAGGCGAGCAGTACTTC. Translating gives CASSPQVGRGEQYF. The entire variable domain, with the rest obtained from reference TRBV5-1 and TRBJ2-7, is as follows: KAGVTQTPRYLIKTRGQQVTLSCSPISGHRSVSWYQQTPGQGLQFLFEYFSETQRNKGNFPGRFSGRQFSNSRSEMNVSTLELGDSALYLCASSPQVGRGEQYFGPGTRLTVT.

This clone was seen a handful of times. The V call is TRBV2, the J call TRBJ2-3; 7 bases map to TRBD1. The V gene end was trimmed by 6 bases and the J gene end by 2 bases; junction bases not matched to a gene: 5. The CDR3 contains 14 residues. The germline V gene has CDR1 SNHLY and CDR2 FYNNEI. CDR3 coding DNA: TGTGCCAGCAGGGGGGACAGCCTCACAGATACGCAGTATTTT. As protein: CASRGDSLTDTQYF. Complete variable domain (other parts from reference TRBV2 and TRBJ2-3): EPEVTQTPSHQVTQMGQEVILRCVPISNHLYFYWYRQILGQKVEFLVSFYNNEISEKSEIFDDQFSVERPDGSNFTLKIRSTKLEDSAMYFCASRGDSLTDTQYFGPGTRLTVL.

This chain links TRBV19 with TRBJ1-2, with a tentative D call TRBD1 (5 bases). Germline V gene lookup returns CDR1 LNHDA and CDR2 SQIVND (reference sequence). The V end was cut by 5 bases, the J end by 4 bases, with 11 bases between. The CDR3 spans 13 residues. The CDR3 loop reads CASSATGLYGYTF. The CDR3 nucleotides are TGTGCCAGTAGTGCAACGGGACTCTATGGCTACACCTTC.

The CDR3 nucleotides are TGTGCCAGCTCACCTTCTAGCTCCAATGAGCAGTTCTTC. Its protein is CASSPSSSNEQFF. The J gene is TRBJ2-1, the V gene TRBV18, with D possibly TRBD2 on 5 matching bases. CDR3 length: 13 residues. CDR1 and CDR2 from the germline V gene are KGHSH and LQKENI. With 3 bases removed from V and 6 bases from J, the gap between germline ends came to 9 bases.

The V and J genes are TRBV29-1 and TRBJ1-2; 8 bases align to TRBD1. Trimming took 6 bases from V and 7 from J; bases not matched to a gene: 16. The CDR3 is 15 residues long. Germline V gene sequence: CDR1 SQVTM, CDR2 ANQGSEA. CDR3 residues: CSVPTSGGALGGYTF. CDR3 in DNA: TGCAGCGTACCCACCTCAGGGGGCGCTTTAGGTGGCTACACCTTC.

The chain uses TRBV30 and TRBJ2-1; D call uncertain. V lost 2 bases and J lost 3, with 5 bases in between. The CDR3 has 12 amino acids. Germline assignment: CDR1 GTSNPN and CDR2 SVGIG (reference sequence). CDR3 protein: CAWSSSYNEQFF. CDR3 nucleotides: TGTGCCTGGAGTTCTAGCTACAATGAGCAGTTCTTC.

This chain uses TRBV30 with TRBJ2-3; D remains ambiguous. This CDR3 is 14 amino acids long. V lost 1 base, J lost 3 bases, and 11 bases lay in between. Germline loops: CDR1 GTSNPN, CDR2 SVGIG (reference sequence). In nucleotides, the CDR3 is TGTGCCTGGAGTGAAGGGCCCCGTACAGATACGCAGTATTTT. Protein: CAWSEGPRTDTQYF.

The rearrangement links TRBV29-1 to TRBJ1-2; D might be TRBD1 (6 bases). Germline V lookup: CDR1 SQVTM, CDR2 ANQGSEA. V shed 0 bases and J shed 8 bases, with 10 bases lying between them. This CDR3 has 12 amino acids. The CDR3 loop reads CSVEEGARGYTF. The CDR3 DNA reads TGCAGCGTTGAAGAGGGGGCTCGAGGCTACACCTTC. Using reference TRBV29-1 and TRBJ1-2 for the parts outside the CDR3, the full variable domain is SAVISQKPSRDICQRGTSLTIQCQVDSQVTMMFWYRQQPGQSLTLIATANQGSEATYESGFVIDKFPISRPNLTFSTLTVSNMSPEDSSIYLCSVEEGARGYTFGSGTRLTVV.

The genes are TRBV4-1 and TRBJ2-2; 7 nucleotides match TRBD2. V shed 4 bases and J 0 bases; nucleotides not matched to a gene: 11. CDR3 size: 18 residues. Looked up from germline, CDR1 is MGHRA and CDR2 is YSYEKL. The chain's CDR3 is CASSREGGRVANTGELFF. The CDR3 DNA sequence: TGCGCCAGCAGCCGGGAGGGAGGCAGGGTAGCGAACACCGGGGAGCTGTTTTTT.

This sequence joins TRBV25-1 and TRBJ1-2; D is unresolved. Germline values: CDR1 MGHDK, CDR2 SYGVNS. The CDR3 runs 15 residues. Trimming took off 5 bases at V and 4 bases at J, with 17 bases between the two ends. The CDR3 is CASSPPGRNSYGYTF. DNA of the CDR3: TGTGCCAGCAGTCCCCCTGGCCGGAACTCCTATGGCTACACCTTC.

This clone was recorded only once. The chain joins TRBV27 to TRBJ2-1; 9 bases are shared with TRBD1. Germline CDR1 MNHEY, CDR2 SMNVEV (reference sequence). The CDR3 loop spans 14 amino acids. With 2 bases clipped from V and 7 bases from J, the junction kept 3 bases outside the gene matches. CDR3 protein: CASSLGTGLNEQFF. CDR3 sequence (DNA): TGTGCCAGCAGTTTAGGGACAGGGCTAAATGAGCAGTTCTTC.

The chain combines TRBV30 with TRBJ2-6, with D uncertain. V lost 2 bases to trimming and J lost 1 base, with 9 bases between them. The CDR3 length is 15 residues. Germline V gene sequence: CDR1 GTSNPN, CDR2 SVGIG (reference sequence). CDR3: CAWSLQWSGANVLTF. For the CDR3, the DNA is TGTGCCTGGAGTCTCCAGTGGTCTGGGGCCAACGTCCTGACTTTC.

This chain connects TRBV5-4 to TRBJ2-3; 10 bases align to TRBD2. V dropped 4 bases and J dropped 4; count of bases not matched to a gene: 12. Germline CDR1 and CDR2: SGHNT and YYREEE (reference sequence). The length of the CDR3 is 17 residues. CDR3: CASSLGDLAGASDTQYF. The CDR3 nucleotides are TGTGCCAGCAGCCTAGGGGATCTAGCGGGGGCGTCAGATACGCAGTATTTT.

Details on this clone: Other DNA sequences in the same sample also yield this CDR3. The CDR3 loop is CSGGANTEAFF. The CDR3 DNA reads TGCAGCGGGGGGGCGAACACTGAAGCTTTCTTT. The chain carries TRBV29-1 and TRBJ1-1, with D maybe TRBD1 (6 bases). This CDR3 spans 11 amino acids. V lost 7 bases and J 1 base, leaving 7 bases between the germline ends. Germline values: CDR1 SQVTM, CDR2 ANQGSEA.

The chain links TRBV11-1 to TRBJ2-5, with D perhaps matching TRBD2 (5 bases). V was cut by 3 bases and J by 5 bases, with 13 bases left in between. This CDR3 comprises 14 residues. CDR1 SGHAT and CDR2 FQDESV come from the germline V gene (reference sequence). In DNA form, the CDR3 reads TGTGCCAGCAGCTTTGCCCCGGAGGTGGAGACCCAGTACTTC. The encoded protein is CASSFAPEVETQYF.

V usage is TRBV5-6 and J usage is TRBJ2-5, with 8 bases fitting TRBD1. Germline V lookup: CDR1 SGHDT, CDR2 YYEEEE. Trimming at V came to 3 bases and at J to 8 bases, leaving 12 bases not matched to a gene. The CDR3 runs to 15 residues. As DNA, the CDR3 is TGTGCCAGCAGCTCTTACAGGGGGATCCTGAGAACCCAGTACTTC. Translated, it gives CASSSYRGILRTQYF.

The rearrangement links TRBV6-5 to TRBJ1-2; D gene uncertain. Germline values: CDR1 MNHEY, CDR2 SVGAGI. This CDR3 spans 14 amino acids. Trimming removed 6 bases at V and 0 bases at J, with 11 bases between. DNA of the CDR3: TGTGCCAGCAGACCCAGGCCTGCTAACTATGGCTACACCTTC. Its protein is CASRPRPANYGYTF.

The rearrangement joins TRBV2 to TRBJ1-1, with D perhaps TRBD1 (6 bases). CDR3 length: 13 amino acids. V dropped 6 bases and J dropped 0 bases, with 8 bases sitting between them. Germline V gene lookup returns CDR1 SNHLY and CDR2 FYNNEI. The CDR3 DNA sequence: TGTGCCAGCAGGAGGGGGATGAACACTGAAGCTTTCTTT. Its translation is CASRRGMNTEAFF. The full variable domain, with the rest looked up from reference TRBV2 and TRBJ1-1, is EPEVTQTPSHQVTQMGQEVILRCVPISNHLYFYWYRQILGQKVEFLVSFYNNEISEKSEIFDDQFSVERPDGSNFTLKIRSTKLEDSAMYFCASRRGMNTEAFFGQGTRLTVV.

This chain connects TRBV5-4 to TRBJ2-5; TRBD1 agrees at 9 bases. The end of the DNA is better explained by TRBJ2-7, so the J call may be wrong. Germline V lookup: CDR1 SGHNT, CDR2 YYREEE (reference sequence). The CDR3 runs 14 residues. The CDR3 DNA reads TGTGCCATGCGGGACAGGGACGTACTCTACGAGCAGTACTTC. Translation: CAMRDRDVLYEQYF.

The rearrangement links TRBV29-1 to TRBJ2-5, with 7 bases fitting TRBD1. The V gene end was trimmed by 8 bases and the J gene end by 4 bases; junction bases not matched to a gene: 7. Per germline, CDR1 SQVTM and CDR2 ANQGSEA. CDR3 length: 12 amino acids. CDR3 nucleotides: TGCAGCCATAAGGGACAGTCAGAGACCCAGTACTTC. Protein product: CSHKGQSETQYF.